This T cell receptor beta chain appears in the sequencing data of a study of identical twins. TCRdb re-called the 5' RACE reads through MiXCR, storing one row per CDR3 protein. The sample lists approximately 500,000 distinct CDR3 sequences, 24% occurring once. This clonotype was counted a few times. The CDR3 loop spans 15 amino acids. Trimming removed 0 bases from V and 2 bases from J, with 12 bases in between. Germline CDR1 reads SGHRS; CDR2 reads YFSETQ. These data also formed part of another study, on T cells expressing NK-cell markers.

The sample comprised CD4+ T cells sorted from blood. The V and J genes are TRBV5-1 and TRBJ2-7; the D is unclear. This clonotype was sampled from a woman aged 18-30 years in good health. The CDR3 region has the DNA TGCGCCAGCAGCTTGGGAGACACCTTAACCTACGAGCAGTACTTC. Translating it yields CASSLGDTLTYEQYF.